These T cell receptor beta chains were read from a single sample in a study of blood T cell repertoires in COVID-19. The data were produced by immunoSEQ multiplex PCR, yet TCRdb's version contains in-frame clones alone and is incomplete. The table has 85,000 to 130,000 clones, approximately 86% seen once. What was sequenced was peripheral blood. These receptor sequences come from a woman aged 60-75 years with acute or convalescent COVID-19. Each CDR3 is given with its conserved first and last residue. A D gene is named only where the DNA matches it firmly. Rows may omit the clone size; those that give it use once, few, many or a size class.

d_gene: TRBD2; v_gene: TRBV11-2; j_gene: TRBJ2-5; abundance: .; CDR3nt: TGTGCCAGCAGCTTAAGGACACTAGCGGGAGCGGAGACCCAGTACTTC; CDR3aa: CASSLRTLAGAETQYF
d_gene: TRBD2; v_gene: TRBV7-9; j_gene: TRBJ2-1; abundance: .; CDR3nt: TGTGCCAGCACGGCGGGAGGAGGGTACAATGAGCAGTTCTTC; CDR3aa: CASTAGGGYNEQFF
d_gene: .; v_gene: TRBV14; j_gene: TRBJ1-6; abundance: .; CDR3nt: TGTGCCAGCAGCCGAGTTGCTCAGGGCAATTCACCCCTCCACTTT; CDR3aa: CASSRVAQGNSPLHF
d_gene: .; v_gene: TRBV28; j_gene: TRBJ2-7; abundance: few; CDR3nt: TGTGCCAGCAGTTCCGTTTATGCCCCCCAGGGGTGGTCCTACGAGCAGTACTTC; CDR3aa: CASSSVYAPQGWSYEQYF
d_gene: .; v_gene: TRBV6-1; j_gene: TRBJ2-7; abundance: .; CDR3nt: TGTGCCAGCAGTGAATACCCCCTCGGCGAGCAGTACTTC; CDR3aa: CASSEYPLGEQYF
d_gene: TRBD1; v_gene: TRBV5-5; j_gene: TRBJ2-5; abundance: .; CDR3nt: TGTGCCAGCAGTTCATTAGGGCAGGGGGAAGAGACCCAGTACTTC; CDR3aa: CASSSLGQGEETQYF
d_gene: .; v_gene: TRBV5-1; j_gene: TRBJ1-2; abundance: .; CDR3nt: TGCGCCAGCAGCTTGACACAGGGCTATGGCTACACCTTC; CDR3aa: CASSLTQGYGYTF
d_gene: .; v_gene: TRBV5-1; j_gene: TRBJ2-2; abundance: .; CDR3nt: TGCGCCAGCAGCTTGAACCAACAGACCGGGGAGCTGTTTTTT; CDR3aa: CASSLNQQTGELFF
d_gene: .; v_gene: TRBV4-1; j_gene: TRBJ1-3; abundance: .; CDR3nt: TGCGCCAGCAGCCAAGTCGGGTCAGTGGACACCATATATTTT; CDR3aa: CASSQVGSVDTIYF
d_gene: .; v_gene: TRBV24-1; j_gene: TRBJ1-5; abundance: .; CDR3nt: TGTGCCACCAGTGGCGGTCCAAGCAATCAGCCCCAGCATTTT; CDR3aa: CATSGGPSNQPQHF
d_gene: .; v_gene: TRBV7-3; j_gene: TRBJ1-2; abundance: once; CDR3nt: TGTGCCAGCAGCTTATCCCCTCGGAACTATGGCTACACCTTC; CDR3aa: CASSLSPRNYGYTF
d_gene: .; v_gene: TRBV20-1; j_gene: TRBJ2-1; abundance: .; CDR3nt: TGCAGTGCTAGTCTCGTTGGGAGTTCCTACAATGAGCAGTTCTTC; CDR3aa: CSASLVGSSYNEQFF
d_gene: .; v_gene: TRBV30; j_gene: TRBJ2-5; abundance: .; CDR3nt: TGTGCCTGGAGTCCCAGGCCTCCCTACCAAGAGACCCAGTACTTC; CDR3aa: CAWSPRPPYQETQYF
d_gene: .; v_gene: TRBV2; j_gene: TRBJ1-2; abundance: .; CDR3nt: TGTGCCAGCAGTGGGGGGCAGGGGCTCCTCCTCGACTATGGCTACACCTTC; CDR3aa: CASSGGQGLLLDYGYTF
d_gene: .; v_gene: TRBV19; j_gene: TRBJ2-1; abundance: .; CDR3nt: TGTGCCAGTAGTCTTCGAGCCCCGGGTTCAAGTGAGCAGTTCTTC; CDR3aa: CASSLRAPGSSEQFF
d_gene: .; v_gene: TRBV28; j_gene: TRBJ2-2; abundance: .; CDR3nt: TGTGCCAGCAGTTTGGCTCAGCGAGGGCGAACCGGGGAGCTGTTTTTT; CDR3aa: CASSLAQRGRTGELFF
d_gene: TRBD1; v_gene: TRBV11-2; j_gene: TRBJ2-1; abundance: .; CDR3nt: TGTGCCACCGGGCGACAGGGCGCCTACAATGAGCAGTTCTTC; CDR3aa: CATGRQGAYNEQFF
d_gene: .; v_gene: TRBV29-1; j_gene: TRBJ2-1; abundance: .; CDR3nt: TGCAGCGCCAGACGACAAAACAATGAGCAGTTCTTC; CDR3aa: CSARRQNNEQFF
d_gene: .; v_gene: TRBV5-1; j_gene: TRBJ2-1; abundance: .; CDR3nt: TGCGCCAGCAGCCGTTCCGACCCGGGGAATGAGCAGTTCTTC; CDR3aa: CASSRSDPGNEQFF
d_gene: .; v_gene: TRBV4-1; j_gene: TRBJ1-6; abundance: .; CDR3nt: TGCGCCAGCAGCCAAGATGGCGGCGACCGATATAATTCACCCCTCCACTTT; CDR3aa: CASSQDGGDRYNSPLHF
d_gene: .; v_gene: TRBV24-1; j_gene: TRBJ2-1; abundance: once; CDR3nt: TGTGCCACCAGTGCTCCGTTCTACAATGAGCAGTTCTTC; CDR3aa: CATSAPFYNEQFF
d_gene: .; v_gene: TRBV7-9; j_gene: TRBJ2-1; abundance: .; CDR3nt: TGTGCCAGCAGCCTTCAACACGCTGGAGGGCCTTACGACAATGAGCAGTTCTTC; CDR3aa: CASSLQHAGGPYDNEQFF
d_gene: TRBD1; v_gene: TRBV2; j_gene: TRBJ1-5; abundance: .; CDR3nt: TGTGCCAGCAGCCCCAGGGGGGCTGGACCGCCCCAGCATTTT; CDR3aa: CASSPRGAGPPQHF
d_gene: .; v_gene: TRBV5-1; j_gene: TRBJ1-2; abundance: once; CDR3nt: .; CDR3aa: CASSFGSGGNYGYTF
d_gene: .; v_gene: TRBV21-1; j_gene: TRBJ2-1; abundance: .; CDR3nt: TGTGCCAGCAGCACCAGACCTTTGCGGGAGCTCAAAGGGAGGAATGAGCAGTTCTTC; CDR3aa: CASSTRPLRELKGRNEQFF
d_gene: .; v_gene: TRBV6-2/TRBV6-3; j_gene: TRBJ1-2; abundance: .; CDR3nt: TGTGCCAGCAGTGGCGGAGACGGTCCTAGGGGCTACACCTTC; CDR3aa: CASSGGDGPRGYTF
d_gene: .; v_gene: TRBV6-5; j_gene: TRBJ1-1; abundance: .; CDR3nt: TGTGCCAGCAACGGGGGAACTGAAGCTTTCTTT; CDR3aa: CASNGGTEAFF
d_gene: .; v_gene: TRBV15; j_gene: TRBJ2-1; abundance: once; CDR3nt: TGTGCCACCAGCAGAGATCAGGACTCTAACAATGAGCAGTTCTTC; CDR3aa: CATSRDQDSNNEQFF
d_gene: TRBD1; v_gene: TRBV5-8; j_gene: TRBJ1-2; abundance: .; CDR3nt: TGTGCCAGCAGCTTGGGACAGGGTACGTGGGACTATGGCTACACCTTC; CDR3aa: CASSLGQGTWDYGYTF
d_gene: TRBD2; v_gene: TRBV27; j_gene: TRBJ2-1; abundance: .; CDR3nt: TGTGCCAGCACCCCATATAGCGGGAGCTCCTACAATGAGCAGTTCTTC; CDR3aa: CASTPYSGSSYNEQFF
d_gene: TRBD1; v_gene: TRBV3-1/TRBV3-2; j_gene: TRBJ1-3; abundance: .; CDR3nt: TGTGCCAGCAGGGGGACAGGGGTTTTCAACACCATATATTTT; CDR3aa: CASRGTGVFNTIYF
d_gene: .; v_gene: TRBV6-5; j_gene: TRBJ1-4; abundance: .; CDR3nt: TGTGCCAGCCACTTCGGACGGAGGATTAATGAAAAACTGTTTTTT; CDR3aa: CASHFGRRINEKLFF
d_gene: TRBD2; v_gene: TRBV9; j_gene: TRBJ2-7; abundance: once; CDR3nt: TGTGCCAGCAGCACCAGCTCCCGGGACAGAGGGACTAGCGGACCCTACGAGCAGTACTTC; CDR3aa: CASSTSSRDRGTSGPYEQYF
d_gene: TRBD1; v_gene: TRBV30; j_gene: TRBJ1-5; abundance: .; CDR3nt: TGTGCCTGGAGTGAGTGGGGGACAGGGGCAGGGCAGCCCCAGCATTTT; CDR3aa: CAWSEWGTGAGQPQHF
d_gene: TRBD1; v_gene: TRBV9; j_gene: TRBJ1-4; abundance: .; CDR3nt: TGTGCCAGCAGCGCGGGACAGGGGGGAACTAATGAAAAACTGTTTTTT; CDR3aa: CASSAGQGGTNEKLFF
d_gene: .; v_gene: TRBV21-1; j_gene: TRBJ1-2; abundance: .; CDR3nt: TGTGCCAGCAGCAAAGCCCCCCTAGGTCCTTCCCCCGGCTACACCTTC; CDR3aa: CASSKAPLGPSPGYTF
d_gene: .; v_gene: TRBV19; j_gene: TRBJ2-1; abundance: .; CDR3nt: TGTGCTACCACCCACGCTAGCGAGAGATACAATGAGCAGTTCTTC; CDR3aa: CATTHASERYNEQFF
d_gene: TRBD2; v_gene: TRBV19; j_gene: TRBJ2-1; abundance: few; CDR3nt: TGTGCCAGTAGTCGACTAGCCTTAGGTTACAATGAGCAGTTCTTC; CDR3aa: CASSRLALGYNEQFF
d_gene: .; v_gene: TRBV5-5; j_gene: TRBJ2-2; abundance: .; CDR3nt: TGTGCCAGCAGCTTGCGCGGGAACACCGGGGAGCTGTTTTTT; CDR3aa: CASSLRGNTGELFF
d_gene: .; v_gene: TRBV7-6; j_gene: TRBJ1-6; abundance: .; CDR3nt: TGTGCCAGCAGCTTACGAGCGGGTCAAAATTCACCCCTCCACTTT; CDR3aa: CASSLRAGQNSPLHF
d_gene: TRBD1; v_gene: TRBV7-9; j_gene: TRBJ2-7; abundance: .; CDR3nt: TGTGCCAGCAGAGACACCGGGACAGGGGGCAATGAGCAGTACTTC; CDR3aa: CASRDTGTGGNEQYF
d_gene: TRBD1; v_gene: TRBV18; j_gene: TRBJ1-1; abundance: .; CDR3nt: TGTGCCAGCTCACCGGGACAGAGTAATGAAGCTTTCTTT; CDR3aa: CASSPGQSNEAFF
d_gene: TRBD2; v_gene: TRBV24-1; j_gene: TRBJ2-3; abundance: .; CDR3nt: TGTGCCACCGGTAGCGGGAGGGCAGATACGCAGTATTTT; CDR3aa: CATGSGRADTQYF
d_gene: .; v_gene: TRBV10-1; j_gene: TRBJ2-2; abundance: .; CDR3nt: TGCGCCAGCAGTGAGTCGCGGGGGAACACCGGGGAGCTGTTTTTT; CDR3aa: CASSESRGNTGELFF
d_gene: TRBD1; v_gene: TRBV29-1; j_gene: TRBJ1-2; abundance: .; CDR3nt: TGCAGCGTTGAAGATCCGACAGGGGCTTTTGGCTACACCTTC; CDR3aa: CSVEDPTGAFGYTF
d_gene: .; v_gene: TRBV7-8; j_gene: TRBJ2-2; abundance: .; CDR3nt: TGTGCCAGCAGCTTAAGGCAGGGCTACACCGGGGAGCTGTTTTTT; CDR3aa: CASSLRQGYTGELFF
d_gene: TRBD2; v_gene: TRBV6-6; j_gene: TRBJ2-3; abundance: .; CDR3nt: TGTGCCAGCAGGAGGGCGGGAGACGGAGATACGCAGTATTTT; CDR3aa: CASRRAGDGDTQYF
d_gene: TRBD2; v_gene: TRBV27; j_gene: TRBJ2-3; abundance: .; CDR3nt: TGTGCCAGCAGTTTCAGCGGGAGGAATTCCCCGGATACGCAGTATTTT; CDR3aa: CASSFSGRNSPDTQYF
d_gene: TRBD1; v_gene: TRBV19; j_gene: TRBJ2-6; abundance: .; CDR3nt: TGTGCCAGTAGGTTACAGGGGGCTGGCTCTGGGGCCAACGTCCTGACTTTC; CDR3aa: CASRLQGAGSGANVLTF
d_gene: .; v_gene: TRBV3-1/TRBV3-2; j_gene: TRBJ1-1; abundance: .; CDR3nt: TGTGCCAGCAGCTTCACAGGACCGAACACTGAAGCTTTCTTT; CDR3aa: CASSFTGPNTEAFF
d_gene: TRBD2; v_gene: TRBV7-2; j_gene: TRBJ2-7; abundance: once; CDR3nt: TGTGCCAGCAGCGATGGGACTAGCCGCGAGCAGTACTTC; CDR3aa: CASSDGTSREQYF
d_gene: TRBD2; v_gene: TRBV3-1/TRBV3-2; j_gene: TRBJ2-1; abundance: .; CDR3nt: TGTGCCAGCAGCCGTACTAGCGGGAGGGCAAGTGAGCAGTTCTTC; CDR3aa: CASSRTSGRASEQFF
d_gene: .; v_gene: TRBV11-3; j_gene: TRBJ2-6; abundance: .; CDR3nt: TGTGCCAGCAGCCTCGGTGGGGGCCTCTCTGGGGCCAACGTCCTGACTTTC; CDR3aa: CASSLGGGLSGANVLTF
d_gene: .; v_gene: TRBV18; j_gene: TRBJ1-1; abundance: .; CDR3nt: TGTGCCAGCTCACCATTAAACGCAGGTCTTCGAATGAACACTGAAGCTTTCTTT; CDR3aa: CASSPLNAGLRMNTEAFF